This entry concerns a single TCR beta chain. PCR involved 60 Vbeta and 13 Jbeta primers. The table came from immunoSEQ multiplex PCR; TCRdb's copy has only in-frame clones and leaves some out. The data contain some 130,000 clones, roughly 80% of them seen just once; the ten biggest clones take up 2.5% to 3%. This record belongs to a study of cytomegalovirus exposure and HLA in healthy donors. V was clipped by 0 bases and J by 4 bases, with 10 bases between them. The CDR3 contains 14 residues. In germline, CDR1 is WSHSY, CDR2 SAAADI. This TCR came from a man in his thirties or forties in good health and CMV-seronegative. The genes are TRBV10-2 and TRBJ2-7; a weak D match, TRBD2 (6 bases). Sequenced material: PBMCs. This chain's CDR3 is CASSESGEVYEQYF. The CDR3 nucleotides are TGCGCCAGCAGTGAGTCGGGGGAGGTATACGAGCAGTACTTC.